These T cell receptor beta chains were read from a single sample in a study of cytomegalovirus exposure and HLA in healthy donors. TCRdb's table, derived via immunoSEQ multiplex PCR, lists solely in-frame clones and lacks some. The table records about 71,000 clones, roughly two thirds of them present only once. Material: PBMCs. All receptors come from a man aged 35 to 55 in good health and CMV-seropositive. Both conserved end residues are part of each CDR3. The order of the fields is clone size, J gene, D gene, CDR3 length, V gene, CDR3 DNA, CDR3 protein. A D gene is named only where the DNA matches it firmly. Some rows have no size entry. The others give once, few or many, or a class for an expanded clone.

clone size: NA
J gene: TRBJ2-3
D gene: NA
CDR3 length: 16
V gene: TRBV7-2
CDR3 DNA: TGTGCCAGCACCCTTCTAGGTTCCGGGTCTACAGATACGCAGTATTTT
CDR3 protein: CASTLLGSGSTDTQYF

clone size: NA
J gene: TRBJ2-6
D gene: TRBD1
CDR3 length: 19
V gene: TRBV18
CDR3 DNA: TGTGCCAGCTCATTTTCTCCGGGACAGAATTTCCCCTGGGCCAACGTCCTGACTTTC
CDR3 protein: CASSFSPGQNFPWANVLTF

clone size: NA
J gene: TRBJ2-7
D gene: TRBD2
CDR3 length: 14
V gene: TRBV7-6
CDR3 DNA: TGTGCCAGCAGCTTAAGAGCGGGAGTCTACGAGCAGTACTTC
CDR3 protein: CASSLRAGVYEQYF

clone size: NA
J gene: TRBJ2-5
D gene: NA
CDR3 length: 14
V gene: TRBV2
CDR3 DNA: TGTGCCAGCACCCGGGGAGGGACAGGAGAGACCCAGTACTTC
CDR3 protein: CASTRGGTGETQYF

clone size: NA
J gene: TRBJ2-7
D gene: TRBD1
CDR3 length: 12
V gene: TRBV29-1
CDR3 DNA: TGCAGCGCAATGGGACAGGGCTACGAGCAGTACTTC
CDR3 protein: CSAMGQGYEQYF

clone size: NA
J gene: TRBJ1-6
D gene: TRBD1
CDR3 length: 15
V gene: TRBV6-6
CDR3 DNA: TGTGCCAGCAGTTCAACACAGGGGAACAATTCACCCCTCCACTTT
CDR3 protein: CASSSTQGNNSPLHF

clone size: NA
J gene: TRBJ2-1
D gene: TRBD2
CDR3 length: 17
V gene: TRBV5-1
CDR3 DNA: TGCGCCAGCAGCTTGCTGGGCGGGAGGGTATTCGACAATGAGCAGTTCTTC
CDR3 protein: CASSLLGGRVFDNEQFF

clone size: NA
J gene: TRBJ1-1
D gene: NA
CDR3 length: 14
V gene: TRBV28
CDR3 DNA: TGTGCCAGCAGTTTATATCCGGGGGTGATTGAAGCTTTCTTT
CDR3 protein: CASSLYPGVIEAFF

clone size: NA
J gene: TRBJ2-5
D gene: NA
CDR3 length: 13
V gene: TRBV7-9
CDR3 DNA: TGTGCCAGCAGCTTGAGGGGGATCGAGACCCAGTACTTC
CDR3 protein: CASSLRGIETQYF

clone size: NA
J gene: TRBJ2-6
D gene: NA
CDR3 length: 16
V gene: TRBV19
CDR3 DNA: TGTGCCAGTAGTATGCCCCCAGGGGCCGGGGCCAACGTCCTGACTTTC
CDR3 protein: CASSMPPGAGANVLTF

clone size: NA
J gene: TRBJ2-7
D gene: NA
CDR3 length: 17
V gene: TRBV10-3
CDR3 DNA: TGTGCCATCAGTGAGTCGGGGTTGGAACAGGGTTGGTTCGAGCAGTACTTC
CDR3 protein: CAISESGLEQGWFEQYF

clone size: NA
J gene: TRBJ1-5
D gene: NA
CDR3 length: 16
V gene: TRBV6-5
CDR3 DNA: TGTGCCAGCAGTTACCGGATACCAGGCCCGAATCAGCCCCAGCATTTT
CDR3 protein: CASSYRIPGPNQPQHF

clone size: NA
J gene: TRBJ2-5
D gene: NA
CDR3 length: 17
V gene: TRBV7-2
CDR3 DNA: TGTGCCAGCAGCTTAGGAGTGAGAGGGGGTGTCCAAGAGACCCAGTACTTC
CDR3 protein: CASSLGVRGGVQETQYF

clone size: NA
J gene: TRBJ1-1
D gene: TRBD1
CDR3 length: 13
V gene: TRBV30
CDR3 DNA: TGTGCCTGGGGGGGACAGGGCGAGGGTGAAGCTTTCTTT
CDR3 protein: CAWGGQGEGEAFF

clone size: NA
J gene: TRBJ2-7
D gene: NA
CDR3 length: 12
V gene: TRBV7-9
CDR3 DNA: TGTACCAGCAGAATTGACAGAAACGAGCAGTACTTC
CDR3 protein: CTSRIDRNEQYF

clone size: NA
J gene: TRBJ1-1
D gene: TRBD1
CDR3 length: 17
V gene: TRBV9
CDR3 DNA: TGTGCCAGCAGCGTAGACGGGACAGGGCGGTGGGACACTGAAGCTTTCTTT
CDR3 protein: CASSVDGTGRWDTEAFF

clone size: once
J gene: TRBJ2-5
D gene: TRBD2
CDR3 length: 16
V gene: TRBV6-1
CDR3 DNA: TGTGCCAGCAGTGGGGTTAGCGGGGGAATTCAAGAGACCCAGTACTTC
CDR3 protein: CASSGVSGGIQETQYF

clone size: once
J gene: TRBJ1-5
D gene: NA
CDR3 length: 15
V gene: TRBV28
CDR3 DNA: TGTGCCAGCTCCCGGGGTCAATGGTCAAGCCAGCCCCAGCATTTT
CDR3 protein: CASSRGQWSSQPQHF

clone size: many
J gene: TRBJ1-1
D gene: TRBD1
CDR3 length: 14
V gene: TRBV6-6
CDR3 DNA: TGTGCCAGCAGTTACTCGATTGACAGGGGGGGAGCTTTCTTT
CDR3 protein: CASSYSIDRGGAFF

clone size: NA
J gene: TRBJ1-1
D gene: NA
CDR3 length: 14
V gene: TRBV9
CDR3 DNA: TGTGCCAGCAGCGTAGTTGGGGGGGGCACTGAAGCTTTCTTT
CDR3 protein: CASSVVGGGTEAFF

clone size: NA
J gene: TRBJ1-1
D gene: TRBD1
CDR3 length: 16
V gene: TRBV5-6
CDR3 DNA: TGTGCCAGCAGCTTGGACTTGACAGGGAGCCCCACTGAAGCTTTCTTT
CDR3 protein: CASSLDLTGSPTEAFF

clone size: NA
J gene: TRBJ2-7
D gene: NA
CDR3 length: 15
V gene: TRBV7-2
CDR3 DNA: TGTGCCAGCAGCTCCCTAAGGGGGGGTTCGGGCGAGCAGTACTTC
CDR3 protein: CASSSLRGGSGEQYF

clone size: NA
J gene: TRBJ1-4
D gene: TRBD1
CDR3 length: 15
V gene: TRBV7-9
CDR3 DNA: TGTGCCAGCAGCTCCTGGACAGGAACTAATGAAAAACTGTTTTTT
CDR3 protein: CASSSWTGTNEKLFF

clone size: few
J gene: TRBJ1-2
D gene: NA
CDR3 length: 12
V gene: TRBV5-6
CDR3 DNA: TGTGCCAGCAGCCCCCAAGGGGATGGCTACACCTTC
CDR3 protein: CASSPQGDGYTF

clone size: NA
J gene: TRBJ2-2
D gene: TRBD2
CDR3 length: 15
V gene: TRBV30
CDR3 DNA: TGTGCCTGGAAATACGGGGGGACGAACACCGGGGAGCTGTTTTTT
CDR3 protein: CAWKYGGTNTGELFF

clone size: once
J gene: TRBJ2-1
D gene: NA
CDR3 length: 11
V gene: TRBV20-1
CDR3 DNA: TGCAGTGCTAGTAACTACAATGAGCAGTTCTTC
CDR3 protein: CSASNYNEQFF

clone size: NA
J gene: TRBJ1-1
D gene: NA
CDR3 length: 14
V gene: TRBV19
CDR3 DNA: TGTGCCAGTAGTATAGGGGACATAGTCGCTGAAGCTTTCTTT
CDR3 protein: CASSIGDIVAEAFF

clone size: once
J gene: TRBJ2-5
D gene: TRBD1
CDR3 length: 16
V gene: TRBV2
CDR3 DNA: TGTGCCAGCAGTGAAATCCGGGGGACAGGGTTGGAGACCCAGTACTTC
CDR3 protein: CASSEIRGTGLETQYF

clone size: NA
J gene: TRBJ2-1
D gene: TRBD2
CDR3 length: 16
V gene: TRBV5-3
CDR3 DNA: TGTGCCAGAAGCCCGCCGGGACTAGGGGAGACCAATGAGCAGTTCTTC
CDR3 protein: CARSPPGLGETNEQFF

clone size: NA
J gene: TRBJ2-7
D gene: TRBD1
CDR3 length: 16
V gene: TRBV5-1
CDR3 DNA: TGCGCCAGCAGCTCGGAAGGGACAGGCGTCTCCTACGAGCAGTACTTC
CDR3 protein: CASSSEGTGVSYEQYF

clone size: NA
J gene: TRBJ2-3
D gene: TRBD2
CDR3 length: 15
V gene: TRBV6-4
CDR3 DNA: TGTGCCAGCAGTTTGCTAGCGGGGGGACCGGATACGCAGTATTTT
CDR3 protein: CASSLLAGGPDTQYF

clone size: NA
J gene: TRBJ1-4
D gene: TRBD1
CDR3 length: 15
V gene: TRBV28
CDR3 DNA: TGTGCCAGCAGTTCCGGGACAGCCAGTGGGGAAAAACTGTTTTTT
CDR3 protein: CASSSGTASGEKLFF

clone size: NA
J gene: TRBJ2-3
D gene: TRBD1
CDR3 length: 18
V gene: TRBV7-2
CDR3 DNA: TGTGCCAGCAGTCTAGTATTGGCGGGGACAGGGAGCACAGATACGCAGTATTTT
CDR3 protein: CASSLVLAGTGSTDTQYF

clone size: NA
J gene: TRBJ1-2
D gene: TRBD1
CDR3 length: 12
V gene: TRBV28
CDR3 DNA: TGTGTCACGGGGGGGACAGGGAGTGGCTACACCTTC
CDR3 protein: CVTGGTGSGYTF

clone size: NA
J gene: TRBJ2-7
D gene: TRBD1
CDR3 length: 16
V gene: TRBV6-5
CDR3 DNA: TGTGCCAGCAGTTCTGGCATTGGGCAGGGGGTTTACGAGCAGTACTTC
CDR3 protein: CASSSGIGQGVYEQYF

clone size: NA
J gene: TRBJ2-5
D gene: NA
CDR3 length: 13
V gene: TRBV2
CDR3 DNA: TGTGCCAGCAGGACAGGCATCCAAGAGACCCAGTACTTC
CDR3 protein: CASRTGIQETQYF

clone size: NA
J gene: TRBJ2-2
D gene: TRBD1
CDR3 length: 17
V gene: TRBV2
CDR3 DNA: TGTGCCAGCAGTGAGGAAACAGGGGGCAGGAACACCGGGGAGCTGTTTTTT
CDR3 protein: CASSEETGGRNTGELFF

clone size: NA
J gene: TRBJ2-2
D gene: TRBD1
CDR3 length: 12
V gene: TRBV12-5
CDR3 DNA: TGTGCTAGTGGTTTGACAGGGGAGGAGCTGTTTTTT
CDR3 protein: CASGLTGEELFF

clone size: NA
J gene: TRBJ2-3
D gene: TRBD2
CDR3 length: 16
V gene: TRBV9
CDR3 DNA: TGTGCCAGCAGCGTAGCGGCGGGGGGGCCAGGAGATACGCAGTATTTT
CDR3 protein: CASSVAAGGPGDTQYF

clone size: NA
J gene: TRBJ2-5
D gene: TRBD2
CDR3 length: 13
V gene: TRBV28
CDR3 DNA: TGTGCCAGCGAAGGGACTAGGAGGGAGACCCAGTACTTC
CDR3 protein: CASEGTRRETQYF

clone size: NA
J gene: TRBJ1-1
D gene: NA
CDR3 length: 14
V gene: TRBV9
CDR3 DNA: TGTGCCAGCAGCGTCAGTTGGAGAGGAACTGAAGCTTTCTTT
CDR3 protein: CASSVSWRGTEAFF